The entry that follows covers one T cell receptor (beta chain) sequence. As yet, its antigen is unknown. Each CDR3 protein is one row after TCRdb ran MiXCR on the reads. The sample has some 940,000 distinct CDR3 sequences, 31% seen once. The entry originates in a study of T cell repertoires in cytomegalovirus infection. Study at large: Used in the study were CMV epitopes, some recently identified and HLA-C-restricted, others well-studied and HLA-B-restricted.

The CDR3 runs 14 residues. V dropped 10 bases and J dropped 3 bases, with 18 bases sitting between them. This TCR was recovered from a human donor in good health (CMV status not recorded). Some clones in this sample may be carry-over from other donors' samples. The sample consisted of cultured CD8+ T cells from PBMCs, taken from culture after CMV antigen stimulation. This sequence joins TRBV12-3 or TRBV12-4 and TRBJ1-1; unclear D gene. The CDR3, as DNA: TGTGCCACCCGCTGGGAGGAAGGGTACACTGAAGCTTTCTTT. This codes for CATRWEEGYTEAFF.